These T cell receptor beta chains were read from a single sample in a study of blood T cell repertoires in COVID-19. TCRdb's copy holds only in-frame clones and misses some; the assay was immunoSEQ multiplex PCR. Seen here are about 240,000 clones, 87% observed once, and the top ten hold roughly 2.6%. The specimen was PBMCs or T cells enriched from blood (not recorded which). These receptors were obtained from a woman younger than 45 with acute COVID-19. Each CDR3 is given without its conserved first and last residue. A D gene is named only where the DNA matches it firmly. Size tells how often a clone was seen (once, few, many) or the class of an expanded clone, and some rows leave it out.

v_call,clone_size,j_call,d_call,cdr3_aa
TRBV2,NA,TRBJ1-2,TRBD1,ASKGAEHYGYT
TRBV12-5,NA,TRBJ2-7,TRBD2,ASGLVHVRGGAHEQY
TRBV6-5,NA,TRBJ1-2,TRBD1,ASSYSSRTGDGYT
TRBV18,NA,TRBJ1-5,NA,ASSPGQTNQPQH
TRBV12-3/TRBV12-4,NA,TRBJ1-3,NA,ASSVGLGNTIY
TRBV10-2,NA,TRBJ1-1,TRBD1,ASSKRTGEIAIPEAF
TRBV9,NA,TRBJ1-2,NA,ASSPRTVFNGYT
TRBV3-1/TRBV3-2,NA,TRBJ1-2,TRBD1,ASSQEATGQGNGYT
TRBV5-1,once,TRBJ2-7,NA,ASREGIHEQY
TRBV12-5,NA,TRBJ2-7,TRBD1,ASGKRQGSYEQY
TRBV7-9,few,TRBJ1-2,NA,ASSSRGQSVFDSYGYT
TRBV5-6,NA,TRBJ2-3,TRBD2,ASSLRTSGGGDTQY
TRBV11-2,NA,TRBJ2-3,TRBD2,ASSPWVAGNTDTQY
TRBV5-1,few,TRBJ1-1,NA,ASSANTGYPKGAF
TRBV6-5,once,TRBJ1-1,NA,ASSKSWNTEAF
TRBV15,NA,TRBJ1-1,NA,ATSIQTDSTEAF
TRBV5-1,NA,TRBJ2-6,NA,ASREAGANVLT
TRBV3-1/TRBV3-2,NA,TRBJ2-7,NA,ASSQQWSGHYEQY
TRBV10-2,NA,TRBJ1-6,NA,ASRGGAPYNSPLH
TRBV14,few,TRBJ1-1,NA,ASSQDRLPTVPANTEAF
TRBV5-1,NA,TRBJ1-2,NA,ASSSTGFYGYT
TRBV6-5,once,TRBJ2-5,NA,ASSQIVFETQY
TRBV6-5,NA,TRBJ1-5,TRBD1,ASRLGQGTGQPQH
TRBV13,NA,TRBJ2-7,TRBD2,ASSLGLASYEQY
TRBV19,NA,TRBJ1-1,TRBD1,ASSPVRDSTEAF
TRBV6-4,NA,TRBJ2-2,TRBD2,ASGTSPAGELF
TRBV19,once,TRBJ2-3,TRBD1,ASRPNHDRAHTQY
TRBV30,NA,TRBJ1-1,NA,AWSRAGGRTEAF
TRBV7-9,NA,TRBJ2-7,TRBD1,ASSTGDSASSYEQY
TRBV2,NA,TRBJ1-1,NA,ASSGGGRGKNTEAF
TRBV27,many,TRBJ1-2,TRBD1,ASTTTTGARGYT
TRBV6-2/TRBV6-3,NA,TRBJ2-5,TRBD2,ASSHSVEAGGQETQY
TRBV5-1,NA,TRBJ2-2,NA,ASSTGLYTGELF
TRBV6-4,NA,TRBJ2-1,TRBD2,ASSDSAGGPNEQF
TRBV9,NA,TRBJ1-5,NA,ALKGGTGPEPQH
TRBV14,NA,TRBJ2-2,NA,ASSQVTGLNTGELF
TRBV6-6,once,TRBJ1-4,NA,ASSQGGEKLF
TRBV6-1,NA,TRBJ1-1,TRBD1,ASSEGTGRTNTEAF
TRBV7-8,few,TRBJ1-1,NA,ASSLARGGNTEAF
TRBV15,NA,TRBJ2-7,NA,ATSPGAYEQY
TRBV6-5,NA,TRBJ1-5,TRBD1,ASSSGQGDNQPQH
TRBV6-6,NA,TRBJ2-2,TRBD1,ASGTGRGGELF
TRBV27,NA,TRBJ2-1,NA,ASSLSVGSEHEQF
TRBV7-9,many,TRBJ2-1,TRBD2,ASSLASGGAGEQF
TRBV18,NA,TRBJ1-5,TRBD1,ASSPNRDRADQPQH
TRBV15,NA,TRBJ1-2,NA,ATSRGGYYGYT
TRBV12-3/TRBV12-4,NA,TRBJ1-5,NA,ATGGGYNQPQH
TRBV19,NA,TRBJ1-1,TRBD1,ATGTGVKAF
TRBV6-5,NA,TRBJ1-2,NA,ASRAGNYGYT
TRBV6-5,NA,TRBJ1-5,TRBD1,ASSLDRELQPQH
TRBV5-4,NA,TRBJ1-3,NA,ASSPDGKSGNTIY
TRBV2,NA,TRBJ2-3,TRBD1,ASSEGRGQTSSTDTQY
TRBV19,NA,TRBJ1-3,NA,ASSIVHTSGNTIY
TRBV4-3,NA,TRBJ2-3,TRBD1,ASSQASGGRDPNTQY
TRBV10-3,NA,TRBJ2-5,TRBD1,AISESTGEETQY
TRBV6-5,NA,TRBJ2-7,TRBD1,ASSLTGDEQY
TRBV12-3/TRBV12-4,NA,TRBJ1-1,NA,ASSFTRLAEAF
TRBV27,NA,TRBJ1-2,NA,ASSPQDNYGYT
TRBV5-6,NA,TRBJ2-5,NA,ASSWQGPQETQY
TRBV3-1/TRBV3-2,NA,TRBJ1-4,NA,ASSQEMRGGEKLF